A single sample gave rise to the 30 T cell receptor beta chains below, sequenced in a study of CD8+ T cells in alopecia areata. As the sequencing template, cDNA was produced by extracting RNA and reverse transcribing it. TCRdb's copy holds only in-frame clones and misses some; the assay was immunoSEQ multiplex PCR. Among 90,000 to 130,000 clones listed, 59% were seen once. Sequences were obtained from CD8+ T cells sorted from blood. These receptors all stem from a human donor in good health.

This clone was recorded once. The rearrangement uses TRBV2 and TRBJ2-6; D unresolved. The V gene lost 7 bases and the J gene lost 0 bases, with 10 bases spanning the gap. From germline, CDR1 is SNHLY and CDR2 FYNNEI. The CDR3 runs 15 residues. The CDR3 DNA reads TGTGCCAGCACGTCGCGGTCCTCTGGGGCCAACGTCCTGACTTTC. This gives the protein CASTSRSSGANVLTF.

This clone has only one observation. The chain uses TRBV25-1 and TRBJ1-1; D is unclear. Trimming removed 4 bases at V and 1 base at J, with 7 bases between. The CDR3 is 13 amino acids. The germline gives CDR1 MGHDK, CDR2 SYGVNS. This CDR3 reads CASSGSANTEAFF. For the CDR3, the DNA is TGTGCCAGCAGTGGAAGCGCGAACACTGAAGCTTTCTTT.

In regard to this clone: Other DNA sequences within the sample encode an identical CDR3. The chain joins TRBV4-3 to TRBJ2-6; D unclear. The V end lost 3 bases, the J end lost 0 bases, and 6 bases lay between the germline ends. CDR1 and CDR2 (germline): LGHNA, YSLEER. The CDR3 sequence is 15 residues long. CDR3 amino acids: CASSQESSGANVLTF. DNA of the CDR3: TGCGCCAGCAGCCAGGAGAGCTCTGGGGCCAACGTCCTGACTTTC.

This chain uses TRBV7-2 with TRBJ2-7; D remains unclear. The CDR3 consists of 18 residues. Trimming cost V 1 base and J 4 bases, with 23 bases left between them. Germline assignment: CDR1 SGHTA and CDR2 FQGNSA. This CDR3 reads CASSLDGRDGLMGYEQYF. In nucleotides, the CDR3 is TGTGCCAGCAGCTTAGACGGCCGAGATGGCCTGATGGGGTACGAGCAGTACTTC.

The DNA of the CDR3 is TGTGCGGCGGGGGGCGGCGGGGAGCTGTTTTTT. This translates into CAAGGGGELFF. The chain carries TRBV6-5 and TRBJ2-2; 8 bases are a match to TRBD2. Germline lookup yields CDR1 MNHEY and CDR2 SVGAGI. This CDR3 is 11 amino acids long.

This clone was observed a single time. CDR3 in amino acids: CASSQDIEWREGYTF. DNA of the CDR3: TGCGCCAGCAGCCAAGATATCGAGTGGAGGGAGGGCTACACCTTC. The V gene is TRBV4-3, the J gene TRBJ1-2; D is unresolved. The CDR3 runs to 15 residues. V was pared by 0 bases and J by 8 bases, with 16 bases between. The germline V gene has CDR1 LGHNA and CDR2 YSLEER.

J is TRBJ1-5 and V is TRBV19; D remains ambiguous. Trimming took off 3 bases at V and 2 bases at J, with 20 bases between the two ends. The CDR3 totals 18 residues. Germline CDR1 LNHDA, CDR2 SQIVND (reference sequence). CDR3 DNA: TGTGCCAGTAGTATTGAGGCGATCGGACGCCTCCGCAATCAGCCCCAGCATTTT. It is translated as CASSIEAIGRLRNQPQHF.

The chain carries TRBV7-8 and TRBJ2-3; perhaps TRBD1 as D (5 bases). The germline V gene encodes CDR1 SGHVS and CDR2 FQNEAQ. The CDR3 loop spans 15 amino acids. Trimming removed 1 base at V and 1 base at J, with 9 bases between. The CDR3 region is CASSLELQGTDTQYF. The CDR3 coding sequence is TGTGCCAGCAGCTTAGAGTTACAGGGCACAGATACGCAGTATTTT.

The rearrangement uses TRBV2 and TRBJ2-1; 9 bases agree with TRBD1. The CDR3 sequence is 14 residues long. The V gene's germline CDR1 is SNHLY and CDR2 FYNNEI. V was clipped by 9 bases and J by 3 bases; unmatched bases: 6. CDR3 amino acids: CASETGGNYNEQFF. For the CDR3, the DNA is TGTGCCAGTGAAACAGGGGGCAACTACAATGAGCAGTTCTTC.

This chain uses TRBV13 with TRBJ2-7; D tentatively reads TRBD1 or TRBD2 (6 bases each). This CDR3 region has 14 residues. Germline V gene sequence: CDR1 PRHDT, CDR2 FYEKMQ (reference sequence). V gave up 3 bases and J gave up 2 bases, with 11 bases separating them. CDR3 in DNA: TGTGCCAGCAGCTTGAGGGGGGAGACCTACGAGCAGTACTTC. Protein product: CASSLRGETYEQYF.

This chain links TRBV19 with TRBJ1-5, with no clear D. V was clipped by 8 bases and J by 3 bases, with 17 bases between them. CDR3 length: 15 amino acids. Germline assignment: CDR1 LNHDA and CDR2 SQIVND (reference sequence). CDR3: CASHLGGSFNQPQHF. CDR3 bases: TGTGCCAGTCACCTTGGAGGATCTTTCAATCAGCCCCAGCATTTT.

This clone was counted between two and nine times. The V call is TRBV9, the J call TRBJ2-3, with a weak D call TRBD2 (5 bases). The CDR3 is 15 amino acids. CDR1 is SGDLS, CDR2 YYNGEE, per germline. V was trimmed by 0 bases and J by 3 bases, leaving 11 bases between them. The CDR3 region has the DNA TGTGCCAGCAGCGTAGAAGGACTCATAACAGATACGCAGTATTTT. It encodes CASSVEGLITDTQYF. Using reference TRBV9 and TRBJ2-3 for the parts outside the CDR3, the full variable domain is DSGVTQTPKHLITATGQRVTLRCSPRSGDLSVYWYQQSLDQGLQFLIQYYNGEERAKGNILERFSAQQFPDLHSELNLSSLELGDSALYFCASSVEGLITDTQYFGPGTRLTVL.

This chain uses TRBV7-2 with TRBJ2-5; perhaps TRBD2 as D (7 bases). Germline V gene data show CDR1 as SGHTA and CDR2 as FQGNSA. Between the trimmed V and J ends, which lost 0 bases and 5 bases, there was a span of 10 bases. The CDR3 is made up of 14 amino acids. The DNA of the CDR3 is TGTGCCAGCAGCTTAGCGGGGGGGCACGAGACCCAGTACTTC. Protein sequence: CASSLAGGHETQYF.

This clone was detected only a few times. The V call is TRBV29-1, the J call TRBJ1-1; TRBD1 is a possible D gene (5 bases). With 3 bases removed from V and 0 bases from J, the gap between germline ends came to 11 bases. This CDR3 comprises 14 residues. Germline assignment: CDR1 SQVTM and CDR2 ANQGSEA. CDR3 loop: CSVDGEGVNTEAFF. CDR3 nucleotides: TGCAGCGTTGATGGGGAAGGGGTGAACACTGAAGCTTTCTTT.

The V call is TRBV5-4, the J call TRBJ2-2; D gene unclear. Per germline, CDR1 SGHNT and CDR2 YYREEE (reference sequence). CDR3 length: 15 amino acids. The V end lost 3 bases, the J end lost 2 bases, and 11 bases lay between the germline ends. This CDR3 is CASSSLGSNTGELFF. The CDR3 bases are TGTGCCAGCAGCTCTCTAGGGTCAAACACCGGGGAGCTGTTTTTT. Supplemented by reference TRBV5-4 and TRBJ2-2, the full variable domain reads ETGVTQSPTHLIKTRGQQVTLRCSSQSGHNTVSWYQQALGQGPQFIFQYYREEENGRGNFPPRFSGLQFPNYSSELNVNALELDDSALYLCASSSLGSNTGELFFGEGSRLTVL.

V gene TRBV30 combines with J gene TRBJ2-5; TRBD2 matches 11 bases. The V and J ends lost 4 bases and 2 bases, in that order; junction bases with no gene match: 15. Germline loops: CDR1 GTSNPN, CDR2 SVGIG (reference sequence). The CDR3 consists of 18 residues. CDR3 sequence: CAWNGGLAGLAEQETQYF. The CDR3 DNA sequence: TGTGCCTGGAACGGTGGCTTAGCGGGACTAGCGGAACAAGAGACCCAGTACTTC. Looking up the rest from reference TRBV30 and TRBJ2-5 gives the full variable domain: SQTIHQWPATLVQPVGSPLSLECTVEGTSNPNLYWYRQAAGRGLQLLFYSVGIGQISSEVPQNLSASRPQDRQFILSSKKLLLSDSGFYLCAWNGGLAGLAEQETQYFGPGTRLLVL.

The chain carries TRBV30 and TRBJ2-1; possibly TRBD2 for D (5 bases). This CDR3 has 15 residues. The germline V gene has CDR1 GTSNPN and CDR2 SVGIG (reference sequence). V was pared by 2 bases and J by 4 bases, with 15 bases between. The CDR3 reads CAWSPGVTTYNEQFF. For the CDR3, the DNA is TGTGCCTGGAGTCCCGGGGTCACAACGTACAATGAGCAGTTCTTC.

There are a few counts of this clone. The rearrangement joins TRBV5-6 to TRBJ2-3; D remains ambiguous. Germline CDR1 is SGHDT and CDR2 is YYEEEE. Trimming cost V 3 bases and J 2 bases, with 10 bases left between them. This CDR3 region has 14 residues. CDR3 DNA sequence: TGTGCCAGCAGCTCCCGTGGAGACACAGATACGCAGTATTTT. Translated, it gives CASSSRGDTDTQYF.

The table lists this clone with a few counts. The V call is TRBV6-6, the J call TRBJ1-1; the D is unclear. V gave up 6 bases and J gave up 3 bases, with 11 bases separating them. CDR1 and CDR2 (germline): MNHNY, SVGAGI (reference sequence). CDR3 length equals 13 residues. CDR3 amino acids: CASSFTRDTEAFF. CDR3 nucleotides: TGTGCCAGCAGCTTCACCCGGGACACTGAAGCTTTCTTT.

This rearrangement joins TRBV5-4 to TRBJ1-2; 10 positions match TRBD1. Germline V gene sequence: CDR1 SGHNT, CDR2 YYREEE (reference sequence). CDR3 size: 18 residues. Trimming removed 2 bases from V and 3 bases from J; junction bases left unmatched: 13. The CDR3 loop reads CASSFKAPTGGAYYGYTF. The CDR3 nucleotides are TGTGCCAGCAGCTTTAAGGCCCCGACAGGGGGCGCTTACTATGGCTACACCTTC.

This clone came up a few times. CDR3 nucleotide sequence: TGCGCCAGCTGCGGGACAGGCGATCAGCCCCAGCATTTT. It yields the protein CASCGTGDQPQHF. The V call is TRBV23-1, the J call TRBJ1-5; 8 bases map to TRBD1. TRBV23-1 is classed as an ORF, of uncertain function. V lost 8 bases, J lost 5 bases, and 5 bases stayed unmatched. This CDR3 is built from 13 residues.

V and J are TRBV5-1 and TRBJ1-1, with 7 bases matching TRBD1. V was pared by 1 base and J by 4 bases, with 4 bases of the junction left unmatched. CDR3 length: 14 residues. The germline V gene encodes CDR1 SGHRS and CDR2 YFSETQ. CDR3 residues: CASSLWSGGTEAFF. The CDR3, as DNA: TGCGCCAGCAGCTTGTGGTCAGGGGGCACTGAAGCTTTCTTT. Combining the CDR3 with reference TRBV5-1 and TRBJ1-1 gives the whole variable domain KAGVTQTPRYLIKTRGQQVTLSCSPISGHRSVSWYQQTPGQGLQFLFEYFSETQRNKGNFPGRFSGRQFSNSRSEMNVSTLELGDSALYLCASSLWSGGTEAFFGQGTRLTVV.

The gene calls are TRBV4-1 and TRBJ2-1; 10 nucleotides align to TRBD2. CDR1 is MGHRA, CDR2 YSYEKL, per germline. CDR3 length: 16 amino acids. Trimming at V came to 4 bases and at J to 5 bases, leaving 8 bases not matched to a gene. This chain's CDR3 is CASSLLAGGIHNEQFF. In nucleotides, the CDR3 is TGCGCCAGCAGCCTGTTAGCGGGGGGAATCCACAATGAGCAGTTCTTC.

The chain uses TRBV2 and TRBJ2-7; 8 positions agree with TRBD1. V lost 3 bases to trimming and J lost 7 bases; unmatched junction nucleotides: 5. This CDR3 comprises 13 residues. Germline V gene sequence: CDR1 SNHLY, CDR2 FYNNEI. CDR3 protein: CASSELDRAEQYF. CDR3 nucleotides: TGTGCCAGCAGTGAGCTGGACAGGGCTGAGCAGTACTTC.

This sequence joins TRBV6-6 and TRBJ2-2; D is ambiguous. The germline V gene encodes CDR1 MNHNY and CDR2 SVGAGI (reference sequence). V lost 6 bases and J lost 0, with 8 bases in between. The CDR3 is 14 residues long. CDR3 protein: CASREFANTGELFF. The DNA for the CDR3 is TGTGCCAGCAGAGAATTTGCGAACACCGGGGAGCTGTTTTTT.

This clone occurred a few times. V usage is TRBV9 and J usage is TRBJ1-2; 7 positions agree with TRBD1. The CDR3 is made up of 15 amino acids. The J segment lost 1 base and the V segment lost 0 bases, leaving 3 bases of the junction unmatched. Germline values: CDR1 SGDLS, CDR2 YYNGEE. Here the CDR3 reads CASSVGTGDNYGYTF. Here the CDR3 DNA reads TGTGCCAGCAGCGTAGGCACAGGGGATAACTATGGCTACACCTTC.

The genes are TRBV7-9 and TRBJ1-1; D is possibly TRBD1 (6 bases). The CDR3 has 12 residues. CDR1 and CDR2 from the germline V gene are SEHNR and FQNEAQ (reference sequence). The V end lost 5 bases, the J end lost 8 bases, and 12 bases lay between the germline ends. CDR3 DNA: TGTGCCAGCAGCCGATCAGGGGACGAAGCTTTCTTT. Its protein product is CASSRSGDEAFF.

This clone was counted only a few times. The chain joins TRBV12-5 to TRBJ2-1; maybe TRBD2 (5 bases). This CDR3 comprises 13 residues. Germline CDR1 LGHNT, CDR2 FRNRAP. V lost 3 bases and J 6 bases, leaving 9 bases between the germline ends. The CDR3, as DNA: TGTGCTAGTGGTTTTGAGGAGGTCAATGAGCAGTTCTTC. Translating it yields CASGFEEVNEQFF.

This clone was counted a few times. V usage is TRBV5-1 and J usage is TRBJ2-5; D is unresolved. Looked up from germline, CDR1 is SGHRS and CDR2 is YFSETQ. V dropped 6 bases and J dropped 2 bases, with 14 bases sitting between them. The CDR3 runs 14 residues. The CDR3 protein is CASTPPWGQETQYF. The DNA for the CDR3 is TGCGCCAGCACCCCGCCTTGGGGACAAGAGACCCAGTACTTC.

The V and J genes are TRBV13 and TRBJ1-2; tentatively, D is TRBD1 (5 bases). CDR3 length: 14 residues. CDR1 is PRHDT, CDR2 FYEKMQ, per germline (reference sequence). V gave up 4 bases and J gave up 5 bases, with 14 bases separating them. The CDR3 sequence: CASSSQGGGYGYTF. Here the CDR3 DNA reads TGTGCCAGCAGCTCCCAGGGTGGGGGATATGGCTACACCTTC.